The 6 T cell receptor beta chains below come from one sample, sequenced in a study of blood T cell repertoires in COVID-19. The assay was immunoSEQ multiplex PCR, and TCRdb's table has in-frame clones only and misses some. The sample holds around 150,000 clones, approximately 80% seen once. The sample taken for sequencing was peripheral blood. The source of these receptors is a woman aged 50 to 65 with acute or convalescent COVID-19.

The chain has TRBV7-2 and TRBJ1-6, with D unresolved. Germline V gives CDR1 SGHTA, CDR2 FQGNSA. This CDR3 is built from 13 residues. The V and J ends lost 2 bases and 14 bases respectively, with 13 bases between them. This CDR3 is CASSLIKDRALHF. DNA of the CDR3: TGTGCCAGCAGCTTAATTAAAGATCGGGCCCTCCACTTT.

The chain joins TRBV7-2 to TRBJ2-3; no clear D gene. Between the trimmed V and J ends, which lost 1 base and 2 bases, there was a span of 4 bases. Germline assignment: CDR1 SGHTA and CDR2 FQGNSA. The CDR3 consists of 13 residues. The chain's CDR3 is CASSLVHTDTQYF. The CDR3 DNA reads as TGTGCCAGCAGCTTAGTACACACAGATACGCAGTATTTT.

This chain links TRBV6-6 with TRBJ1-1; the D is unclear. CDR3 length: 14 amino acids. From germline, CDR1 is MNHNY and CDR2 SVGAGI (reference sequence). Between the trimmed V and J ends, which lost 2 bases and 1 base, there was a span of 8 bases. DNA for the CDR3: TGTGCCAGCAGTTACAACGGGAGGAACACTGAAGCTTTCTTT. Translation: CASSYNGRNTEAFF.

The chain carries TRBV11-2 and TRBJ2-1; D is undetermined. With 7 bases removed from V and 0 bases from J, the gap between germline ends came to 10 bases. From germline, CDR1 is SGHAT and CDR2 FQNNGV. CDR3 size: 14 residues. The CDR3: CASKNPSSYNEQFF. The CDR3 DNA is TGTGCCAGCAAAAACCCTAGCTCCTACAATGAGCAGTTCTTC.

The V and J genes are TRBV6-5 and TRBJ2-1; 8 bases line up with TRBD2. Germline V gene data show CDR1 as MNHEY and CDR2 as SVGAGI. After removal of 4 bases from V and 4 bases from J, the junction contained 9 bases not matched to a gene. The CDR3 has 16 amino acids. CDR3 residues: CASSSSGGSYYNEQFF. The CDR3 DNA reads TGTGCCAGCAGTTCCAGCGGGGGCTCATATTACAATGAGCAGTTCTTC.

The sample holds one count of this clone. The chain has TRBV3-1 (or the pseudogene TRBV3-2) and TRBJ1-2; D possibly corresponds to TRBD1 (6 bases). There are 13 residues in the CDR3. The V and J ends lost 5 bases and 7 bases respectively, with 14 bases between them. Germline V lookup: CDR1 LGHDT, CDR2 YNNKEL (reference sequence). The CDR3 bases are TGTGCCAGCAGCACAACGACAGGCGGTGGCTACACCTTC. Residues: CASSTTTGGGYTF.